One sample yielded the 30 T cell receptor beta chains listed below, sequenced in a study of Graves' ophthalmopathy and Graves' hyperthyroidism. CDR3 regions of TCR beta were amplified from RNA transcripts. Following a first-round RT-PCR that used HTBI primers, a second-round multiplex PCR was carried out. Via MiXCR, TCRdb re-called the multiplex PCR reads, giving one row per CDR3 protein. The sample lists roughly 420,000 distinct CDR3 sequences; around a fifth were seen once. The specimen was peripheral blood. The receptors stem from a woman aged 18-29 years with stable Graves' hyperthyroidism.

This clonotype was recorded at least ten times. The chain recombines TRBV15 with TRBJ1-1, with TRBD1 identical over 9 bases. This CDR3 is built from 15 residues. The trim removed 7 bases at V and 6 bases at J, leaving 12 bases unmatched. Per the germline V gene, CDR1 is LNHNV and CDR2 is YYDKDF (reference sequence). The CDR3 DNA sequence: TGTGCCACCATGGGCAGGACAGGGGATTACGCTGAAGCTTTCTTT. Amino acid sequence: CATMGRTGDYAEAFF.

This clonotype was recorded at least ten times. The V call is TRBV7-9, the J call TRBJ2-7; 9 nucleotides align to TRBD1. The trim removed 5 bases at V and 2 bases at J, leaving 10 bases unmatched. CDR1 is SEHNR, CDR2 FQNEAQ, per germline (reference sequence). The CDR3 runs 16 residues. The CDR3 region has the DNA TGTGCCAGCAGCCCAAGGGACAGGGTAGGTGCCTACGAGCAGTACTTC. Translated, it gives CASSPRDRVGAYEQYF.

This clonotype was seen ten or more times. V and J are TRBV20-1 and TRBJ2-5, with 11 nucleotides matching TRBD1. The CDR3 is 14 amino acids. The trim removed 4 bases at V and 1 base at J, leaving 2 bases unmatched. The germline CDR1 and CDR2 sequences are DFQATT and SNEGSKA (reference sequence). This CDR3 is CSAKGTGGQETQYF. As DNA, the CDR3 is TGCAGTGCTAAGGGGACAGGGGGCCAAGAGACCCAGTACTTC.

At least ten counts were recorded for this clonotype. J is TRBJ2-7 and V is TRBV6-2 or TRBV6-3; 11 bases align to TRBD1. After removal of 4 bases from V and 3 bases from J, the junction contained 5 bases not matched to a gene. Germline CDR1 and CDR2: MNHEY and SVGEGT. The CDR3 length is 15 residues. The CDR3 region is CASSWGQGDLYEQYF. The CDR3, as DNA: TGTGCCAGCAGTTGGGGACAGGGGGACCTCTACGAGCAGTACTTC.

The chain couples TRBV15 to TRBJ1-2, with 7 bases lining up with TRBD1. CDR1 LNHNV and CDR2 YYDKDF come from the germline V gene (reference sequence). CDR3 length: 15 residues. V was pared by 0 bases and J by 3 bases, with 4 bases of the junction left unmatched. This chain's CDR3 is CATSREKGAYYGYTF. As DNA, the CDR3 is TGTGCCACCAGCAGAGAAAAGGGGGCCTACTATGGCTACACCTTC.

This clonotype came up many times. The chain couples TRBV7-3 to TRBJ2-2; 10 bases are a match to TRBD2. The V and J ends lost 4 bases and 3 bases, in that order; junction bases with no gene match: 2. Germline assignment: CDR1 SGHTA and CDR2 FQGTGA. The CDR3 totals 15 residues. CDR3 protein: CASSSSGRYTGELFF. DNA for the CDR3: TGTGCCAGCAGCTCTAGCGGGAGATACACCGGGGAGCTGTTTTTT.

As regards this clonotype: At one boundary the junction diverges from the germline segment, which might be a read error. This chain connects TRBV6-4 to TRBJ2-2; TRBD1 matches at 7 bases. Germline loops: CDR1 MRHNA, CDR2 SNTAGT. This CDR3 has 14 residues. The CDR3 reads CASSEGGASGKLFF. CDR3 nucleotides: TGTGCCAGCAGTGAAGGGGGCGCTTCCGGGAAGCTGTTTTTT.

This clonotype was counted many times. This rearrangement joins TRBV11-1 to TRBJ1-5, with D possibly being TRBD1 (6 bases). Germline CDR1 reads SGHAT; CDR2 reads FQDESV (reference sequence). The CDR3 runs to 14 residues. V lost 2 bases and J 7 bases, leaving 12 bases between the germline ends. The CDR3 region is CASSLRGPGQPQHF. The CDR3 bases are TGTGCCAGCAGCTTACGGGGGCCAGGGCAGCCCCAGCATTTT.

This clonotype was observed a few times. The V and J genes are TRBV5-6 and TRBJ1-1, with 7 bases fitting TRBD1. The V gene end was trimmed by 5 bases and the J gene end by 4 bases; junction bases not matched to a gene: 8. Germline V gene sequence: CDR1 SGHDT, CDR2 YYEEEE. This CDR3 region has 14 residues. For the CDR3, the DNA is TGTGCCAGCAGTTCGGCCGGGACAGCCACTGAAGCTTTCTTT. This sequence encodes CASSSAGTATEAFF.

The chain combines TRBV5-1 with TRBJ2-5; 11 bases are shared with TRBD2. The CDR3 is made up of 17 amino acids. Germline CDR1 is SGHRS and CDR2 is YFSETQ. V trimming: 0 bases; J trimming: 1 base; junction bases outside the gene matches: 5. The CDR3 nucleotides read TGCGCCAGCAGCTTGGGGATAGCGGGAGGGCCCCAAGAGACCCAGTACTTC. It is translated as CASSLGIAGGPQETQYF. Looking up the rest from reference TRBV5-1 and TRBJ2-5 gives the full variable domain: KAGVTQTPRYLIKTRGQQVTLSCSPISGHRSVSWYQQTPGQGLQFLFEYFSETQRNKGNFPGRFSGRQFSNSRSEMNVSTLELGDSALYLCASSLGIAGGPQETQYFGPGTRLLVL.

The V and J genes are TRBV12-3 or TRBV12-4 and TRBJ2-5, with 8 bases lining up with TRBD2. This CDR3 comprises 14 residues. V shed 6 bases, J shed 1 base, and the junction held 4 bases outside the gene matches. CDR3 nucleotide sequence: TGTGCCAGCAGACCGGGACTAGGCCAAGAGACCCAGTACTTC. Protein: CASRPGLGQETQYF.

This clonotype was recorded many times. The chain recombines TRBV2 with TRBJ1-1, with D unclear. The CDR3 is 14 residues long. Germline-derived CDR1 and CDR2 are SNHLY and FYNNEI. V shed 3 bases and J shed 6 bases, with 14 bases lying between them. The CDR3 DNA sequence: TGTGCCAGCAGTGATGGGGTCCCCGTCGCTGAAGCTTTCTTT. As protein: CASSDGVPVAEAFF.

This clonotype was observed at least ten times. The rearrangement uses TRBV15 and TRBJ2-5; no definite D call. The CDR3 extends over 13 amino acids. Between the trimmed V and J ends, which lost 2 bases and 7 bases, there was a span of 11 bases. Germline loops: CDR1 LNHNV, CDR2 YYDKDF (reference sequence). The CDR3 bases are TGTGCCACCAGCAGAAACAAAGACGGGACCCAGTACTTC. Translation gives CATSRNKDGTQYF.

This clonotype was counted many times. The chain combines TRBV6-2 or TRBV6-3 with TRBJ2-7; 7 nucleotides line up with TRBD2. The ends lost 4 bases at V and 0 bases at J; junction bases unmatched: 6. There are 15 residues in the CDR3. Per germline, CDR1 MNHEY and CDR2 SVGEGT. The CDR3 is CASSSSGTTSYEQYF. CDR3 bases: TGTGCCAGCAGTTCATCCGGGACTACCTCCTACGAGCAGTACTTC.

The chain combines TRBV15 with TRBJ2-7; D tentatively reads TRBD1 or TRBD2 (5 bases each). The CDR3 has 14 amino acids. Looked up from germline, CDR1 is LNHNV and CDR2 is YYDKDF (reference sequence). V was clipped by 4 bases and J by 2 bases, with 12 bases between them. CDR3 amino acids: CATSTPGQTYEQYF. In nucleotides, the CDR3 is TGTGCCACCAGCACCCCGGGGCAGACCTACGAGCAGTACTTC.

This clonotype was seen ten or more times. Here the CDR3 reads CASSLQGSAKNIQYF. As DNA, the CDR3 is TGTGCCAGCAGCTTACAGGGCTCGGCCAAAAACATTCAGTACTTC. The chain joins TRBV7-2 to TRBJ2-4; D possibly corresponds to TRBD1 (5 bases). The germline CDR1 and CDR2 sequences are SGHTA and FQGNSA. This CDR3 has 15 amino acids. V lost 2 bases to trimming and J lost 1 base, with 9 bases between them. The complete variable domain, with remaining parts taken from reference TRBV7-2 and TRBJ2-4, reads GAGVSQSPSNKVTEKGKDVELRCDPISGHTALYWYRQSLGQGLEFLIYFQGNSAPDKSGLPSDRFSAERTGGSVSTLTIQRTQQEDSAVYLCASSLQGSAKNIQYFGAGTRLSVL.

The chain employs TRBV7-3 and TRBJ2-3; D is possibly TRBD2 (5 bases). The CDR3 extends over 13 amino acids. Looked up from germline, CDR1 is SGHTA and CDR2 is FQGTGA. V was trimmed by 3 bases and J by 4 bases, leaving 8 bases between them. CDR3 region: CASSFYSADTQYF. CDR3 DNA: TGTGCCAGCAGCTTTTATAGCGCAGATACGCAGTATTTT.

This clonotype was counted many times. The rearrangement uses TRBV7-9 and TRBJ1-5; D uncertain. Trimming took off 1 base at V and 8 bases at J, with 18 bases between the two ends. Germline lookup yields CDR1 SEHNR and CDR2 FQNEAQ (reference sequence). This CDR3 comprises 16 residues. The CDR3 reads CASSLVGRGRKEPQHF. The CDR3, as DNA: TGTGCCAGCAGCTTAGTCGGGCGCGGGCGCAAGGAGCCCCAGCATTTT. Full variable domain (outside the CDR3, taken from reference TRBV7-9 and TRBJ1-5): DTGVSQNPRHKITKRGQNVTFRCDPISEHNRLYWYRQTLGQGPEFLTYFQNEAQLEKSRLLSDRFSAERPKGSFSTLEIQRTEQGDSAMYLCASSLVGRGRKEPQHFGDGTRLSIL.

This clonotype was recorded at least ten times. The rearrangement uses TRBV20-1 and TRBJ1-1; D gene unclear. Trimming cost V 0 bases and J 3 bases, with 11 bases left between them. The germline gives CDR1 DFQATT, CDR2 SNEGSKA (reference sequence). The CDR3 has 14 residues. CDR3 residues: CSARDSEQYTEAFF. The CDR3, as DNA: TGCAGTGCTAGAGATTCGGAACAGTACACTGAAGCTTTCTTT.

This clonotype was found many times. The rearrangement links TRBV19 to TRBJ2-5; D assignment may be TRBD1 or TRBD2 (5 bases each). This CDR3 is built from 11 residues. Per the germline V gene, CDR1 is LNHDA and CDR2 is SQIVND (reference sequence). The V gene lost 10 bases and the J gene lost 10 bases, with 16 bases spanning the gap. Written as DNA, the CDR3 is TGTGCCACTAGAGACGGGACCCTCCAGTACTTC. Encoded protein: CATRDGTLQYF.

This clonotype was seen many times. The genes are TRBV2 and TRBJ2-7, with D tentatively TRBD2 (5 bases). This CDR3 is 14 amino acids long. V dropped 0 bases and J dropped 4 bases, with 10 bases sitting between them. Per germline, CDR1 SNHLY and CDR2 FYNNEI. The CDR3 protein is CASSEALAGYEQYF. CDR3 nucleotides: TGTGCCAGCAGTGAAGCGCTCGCGGGTTACGAGCAGTACTTC.

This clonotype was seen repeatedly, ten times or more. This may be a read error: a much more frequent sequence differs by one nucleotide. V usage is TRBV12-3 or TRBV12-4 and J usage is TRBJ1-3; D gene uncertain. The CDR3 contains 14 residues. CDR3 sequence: CASSFGISGNTMYF. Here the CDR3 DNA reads TGTGCCAGCAGTTTCGGCATAAGTGGAAACACCATGTATTTT.

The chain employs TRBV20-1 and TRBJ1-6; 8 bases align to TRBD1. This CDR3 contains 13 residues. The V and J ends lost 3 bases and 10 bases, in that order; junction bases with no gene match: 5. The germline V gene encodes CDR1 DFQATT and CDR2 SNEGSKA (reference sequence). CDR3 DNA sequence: TGCAGTGCTAGTAGACAGGGGTACTCACCCCTCCACTTT. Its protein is CSASRQGYSPLHF.

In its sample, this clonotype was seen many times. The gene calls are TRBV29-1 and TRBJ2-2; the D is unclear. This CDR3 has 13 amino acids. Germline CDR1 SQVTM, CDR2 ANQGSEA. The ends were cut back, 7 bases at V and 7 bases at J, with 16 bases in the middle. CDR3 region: CSAVGRSHGELFF. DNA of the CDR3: TGCAGCGCCGTCGGCCGGTCACACGGGGAGCTGTTTTTT.

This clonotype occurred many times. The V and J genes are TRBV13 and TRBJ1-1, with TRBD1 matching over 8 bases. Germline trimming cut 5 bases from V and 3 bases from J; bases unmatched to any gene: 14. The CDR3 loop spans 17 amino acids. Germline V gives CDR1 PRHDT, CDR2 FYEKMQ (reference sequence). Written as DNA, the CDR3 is TGTGCCAGCAGCCTACAAGACAGGGGCGAGAAGTACACTGAAGCTTTCTTT. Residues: CASSLQDRGEKYTEAFF.

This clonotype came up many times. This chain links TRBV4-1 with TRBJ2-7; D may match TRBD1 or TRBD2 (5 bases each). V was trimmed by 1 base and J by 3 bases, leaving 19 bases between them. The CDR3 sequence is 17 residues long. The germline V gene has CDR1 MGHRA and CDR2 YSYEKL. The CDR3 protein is CASSQALTDGTNYEQYF. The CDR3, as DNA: TGCGCCAGCAGCCAAGCATTAACCGACGGGACCAACTACGAGCAGTACTTC.

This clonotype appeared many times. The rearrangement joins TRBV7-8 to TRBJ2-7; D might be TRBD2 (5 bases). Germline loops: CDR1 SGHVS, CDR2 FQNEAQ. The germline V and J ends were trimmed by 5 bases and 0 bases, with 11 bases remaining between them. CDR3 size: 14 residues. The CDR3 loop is CASSLSRVSYEQYF. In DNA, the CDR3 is TGTGCCAGCAGCCTCTCGAGGGTCTCCTACGAGCAGTACTTC.

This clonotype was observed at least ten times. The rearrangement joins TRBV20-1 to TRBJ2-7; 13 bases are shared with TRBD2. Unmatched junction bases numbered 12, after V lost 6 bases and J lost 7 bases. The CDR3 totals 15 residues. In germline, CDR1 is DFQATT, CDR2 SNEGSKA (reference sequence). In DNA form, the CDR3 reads TGCAGTGCCTTCATTTGGACTAGCGGGAGTTCTGAGCAGTACTTC. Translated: CSAFIWTSGSSEQYF.

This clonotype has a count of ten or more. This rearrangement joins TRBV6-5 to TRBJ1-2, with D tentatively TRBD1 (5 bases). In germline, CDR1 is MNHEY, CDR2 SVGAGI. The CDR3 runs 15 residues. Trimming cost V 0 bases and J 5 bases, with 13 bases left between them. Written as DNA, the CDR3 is TGTGCCAGCAGTTACTCGCTTGACGGGGCATATGGCTACACCTTC. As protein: CASSYSLDGAYGYTF.

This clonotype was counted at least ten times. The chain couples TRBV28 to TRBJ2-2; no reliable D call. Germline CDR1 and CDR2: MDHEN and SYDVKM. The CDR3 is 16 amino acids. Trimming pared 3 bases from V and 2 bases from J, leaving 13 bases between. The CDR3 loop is CASSFRGSSNTGELFF. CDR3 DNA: TGTGCCAGCAGTTTCCGAGGATCATCTAACACCGGGGAGCTGTTTTTT.